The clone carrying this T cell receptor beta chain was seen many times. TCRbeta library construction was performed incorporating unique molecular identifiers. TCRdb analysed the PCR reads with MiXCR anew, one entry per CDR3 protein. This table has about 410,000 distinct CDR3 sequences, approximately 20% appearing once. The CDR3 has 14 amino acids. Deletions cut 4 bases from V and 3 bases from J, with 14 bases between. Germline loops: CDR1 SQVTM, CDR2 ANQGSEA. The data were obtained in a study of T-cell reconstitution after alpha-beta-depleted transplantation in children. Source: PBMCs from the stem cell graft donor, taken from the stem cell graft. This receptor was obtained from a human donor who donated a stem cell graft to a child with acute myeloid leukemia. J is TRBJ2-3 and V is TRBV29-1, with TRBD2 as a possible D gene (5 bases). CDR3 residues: CSVAEVGGTDTQYF. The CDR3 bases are TGCAGCGTTGCGGAGGTTGGTGGGACAGATACGCAGTATTTT.